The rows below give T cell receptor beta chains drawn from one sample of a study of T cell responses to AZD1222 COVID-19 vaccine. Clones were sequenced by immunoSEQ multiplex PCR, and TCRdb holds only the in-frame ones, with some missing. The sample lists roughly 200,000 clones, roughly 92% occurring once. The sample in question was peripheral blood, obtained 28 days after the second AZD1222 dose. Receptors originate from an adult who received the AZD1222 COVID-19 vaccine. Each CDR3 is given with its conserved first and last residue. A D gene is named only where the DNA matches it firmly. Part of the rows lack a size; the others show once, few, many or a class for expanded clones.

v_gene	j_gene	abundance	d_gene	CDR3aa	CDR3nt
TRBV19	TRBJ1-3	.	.	CASPGPSGNTIYF	TGTGCCAGTCCTGGGCCCTCTGGAAACACCATATATTTT
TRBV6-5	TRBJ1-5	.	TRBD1	CASSWTGTNQPQHF	TGTGCCAGCAGTTGGACAGGGACGAATCAGCCCCAGCATTTT
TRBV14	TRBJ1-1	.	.	CASSQAGVRTEAFF	TGTGCCAGCAGCCAAGCGGGGGTTCGCACTGAAGCTTTCTTT
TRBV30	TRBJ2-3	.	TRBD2	CAWSVLKLAGGKNTDTQYF	TGTGCCTGGAGTGTACTGAAACTAGCGGGGGGAAAAAACACAGATACGCAGTATTTT
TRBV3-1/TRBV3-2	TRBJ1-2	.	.	CASSQSGAYGYTF	TGTGCCAGCAGCCAGTCGGGCGCCTATGGCTACACCTTC
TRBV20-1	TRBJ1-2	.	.	CSARTDGGYTF	TGCAGTGCTCGAACGGACGGGGGCTACACCTTC
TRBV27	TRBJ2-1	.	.	CASSARVASSYNEQFF	TGTGCCAGCAGCGCCCGGGTCGCTAGCTCCTACAATGAGCAGTTCTTC
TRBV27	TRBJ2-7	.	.	CASSLRRFVGATYEQYF	TGTGCCAGCAGTTTAAGGCGGTTCGTGGGGGCGACCTACGAGCAGTACTTC
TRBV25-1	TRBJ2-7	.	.	CASSAVPWGRSYEQYF	TGTGCCAGCAGTGCCGTACCTTGGGGGCGGTCCTACGAGCAGTACTTC
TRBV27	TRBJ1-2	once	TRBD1	CASTSPWDRNYGYTF	TGTGCCAGCACCTCCCCATGGGACAGGAACTATGGCTACACCTTC
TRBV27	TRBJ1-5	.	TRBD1	CASSTLSTGVSNQPQHF	TGTGCCAGCAGTACGCTGTCGACAGGGGTCAGCAATCAGCCCCAGCATTTT
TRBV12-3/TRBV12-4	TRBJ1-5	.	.	CASNEGMYQPQHF	TGTGCCAGCAACGAGGGAATGTATCAGCCCCAGCATTTT
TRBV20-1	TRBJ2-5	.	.	CSARQRETQYF	TGCAGTGCTAGACAAAGGGAGACCCAGTACTTC
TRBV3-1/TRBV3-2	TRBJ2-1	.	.	CASSQALETYNEQFF	TGTGCCAGCAGCCAAGCCCTGGAAACCTACAATGAGCAGTTCTTC
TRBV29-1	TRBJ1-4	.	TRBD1	CSVWDRGRVGEKLFF	TGCAGCGTTTGGGACAGGGGGCGAGTAGGAGAAAAACTGTTTTTT
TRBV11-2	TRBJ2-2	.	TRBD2	CASIGLAGGFGTGELFF	TGTGCCAGCATCGGGCTAGCGGGAGGGTTTGGCACCGGGGAGCTGTTTTTT
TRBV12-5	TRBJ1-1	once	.	CASGLEGPILYNTEAFF	TGTGCTAGTGGTTTGGAAGGGCCCATCCTCTATAACACTGAAGCTTTCTTT
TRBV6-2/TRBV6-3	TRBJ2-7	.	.	CASSYSLREPTYEQYF	TGTGCCAGCAGTTACTCCCTCCGCGAACCCACCTACGAGCAGTACTTC
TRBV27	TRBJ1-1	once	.	CASSFRGYGTEAFF	TGTGCCAGCAGTTTCCGGGGCTATGGCACTGAAGCTTTCTTT
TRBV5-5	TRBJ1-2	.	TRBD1	CASSPPGQYYGYTF	TGTGCCAGCAGCCCCCCGGGACAGTACTATGGCTACACCTTC
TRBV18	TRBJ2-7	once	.	CASSSSSIRPPYEQYF	TGTGCCAGCTCATCTTCCTCGATTCGACCCCCCTACGAGCAGTACTTC
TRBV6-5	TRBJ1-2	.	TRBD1	CASSYEIGGAGGYTF	TGTGCCAGCAGTTACGAGATAGGGGGCGCAGGAGGCTACACCTTC
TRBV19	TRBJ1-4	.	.	CASSIPGVNEKLFF	TGTGCCAGTAGTATTCCGGGAGTGAATGAAAAACTGTTTTTT
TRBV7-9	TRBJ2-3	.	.	CASSLGGGRTDTQYF	TGTGCCAGCAGCTTAGGCGGGGGCCGCACAGATACGCAGTATTTT
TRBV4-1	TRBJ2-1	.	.	CASSPGPSSYNEQFF	TGCGCCAGCAGCCCGGGGCCCAGCTCCTACAATGAGCAGTTCTTC
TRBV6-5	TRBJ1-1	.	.	CASSYSTGGTEAFF	TGTGCCAGCAGTTACTCGACAGGAGGAACTGAAGCTTTCTTT